Listed below are T cell receptor beta chains from one sample, sequenced in a study of tumor-infiltrating lymphocytes in oesophageal squamous cell carcinoma. TCRdb independently ran MiXCR on the PCR reads; one entry per CDR3 protein. The data show approximately 11,000 distinct CDR3 sequences, 52% seen once. The specimen was esophageal tumor tissue. These TCRs come from a female donor with esophageal squamous cell carcinoma. Each CDR3 is given with its conserved first and last residue. The D gene is left open where the match is weak. Size is stated for part of the rows, as once, few or many counts, or as a class when the clone is expanded.

>.|.|TRBJ1-5|TRBV6-2/TRBV6-3
CASSTSLSPQHF
TGTGCCAGCAGTACTTCTCTTTCGCCCCAGCATTTT
>TRBD1|.|TRBJ2-7|TRBV7-6
CASSLGGQGIEQYF
TGTGCCAGCAGCTTAGGGGGACAGGGGATCGAGCAGTACTTC
>.|.|TRBJ2-1|TRBV7-6
CASSLPAGDEQFF
TGTGCCAGCAGCTTACCGGCCGGCGATGAGCAGTTCTTC
>TRBD2|medium-sized|TRBJ2-5|TRBV11-2
CASSPSGVGETQYF
TGTGCCAGCAGCCCCAGCGGGGTCGGTGAGACCCAGTACTTC
>.|.|TRBJ2-5|TRBV10-3
CAISRGETQYF
TGTGCCATCAGTAGGGGAGAGACCCAGTACTTC
>TRBD1|.|TRBJ1-4|TRBV4-1
CASSQVRTGSEKLFF
TGCGCCAGCAGCCAAGTCCGGACAGGGAGTGAAAAACTGTTTTTT
>TRBD2|.|TRBJ2-1|TRBV7-2
CASSFGLAGGGEQFF
TGTGCCAGCAGCTTTGGACTAGCGGGAGGGGGTGAGCAGTTCTTC
>TRBD2|.|TRBJ2-3|TRBV28
CASRTPGLAGGRTDTQYF
TGTGCCAGCAGAACTCCGGGACTAGCGGGAGGTAGGACAGATACGCAGTATTTT
>TRBD1|few|TRBJ2-5|TRBV24-1
CATSRTGQKTQYF
TGTGCCACCAGCCGGACAGGTCAGAAGACCCAGTACTTC
>.|once|TRBJ2-5|TRBV12-3/TRBV12-4
CASAGRLQETQYF
TGTGCCAGCGCAGGGCGTCTCCAAGAGACCCAGTACTTC
>.|.|TRBJ2-7|TRBV12-3/TRBV12-4
CASSLAGTIRSPLHF
TGTGCCAGCAGTCTCGCCGGGACCATAAGGTCACCCCTCCACTTC
>TRBD1|.|TRBJ2-1|TRBV7-2
CASMPGTGRHNEQFF
TGTGCCAGCATGCCAGGGACAGGGCGCCACAATGAGCAGTTCTTC
>.|.|TRBJ1-2|TRBV7-2
CASSSVGYGYTF
TGTGCCAGCAGCTCGGTCGGCTATGGCTACACCTTC
>.|medium-sized|TRBJ1-1|TRBV6-1
CASSELGEAFF
TGTGCCAGCAGTGAACTGGGCGAAGCTTTCTTT
>.|.|TRBJ2-1|TRBV7-3
CASSLEGDYNEQFF
TGTGCCAGCAGCTTAGAGGGAGACTACAATGAGCAGTTCTTC
>TRBD1|.|TRBJ1-3|TRBV6-1
CASKGGQGDSGNTIYF
TGTGCCAGCAAGGGGGGACAGGGCGACTCTGGAAACACCATATATTTT
>TRBD2|once|TRBJ2-3|TRBV10-3
CAISDPREDLTDTQYF
TGTGCCATCAGTGATCCCCGGGAGGACCTCACAGATACGCAGTATTTT
>.|few|TRBJ2-1|TRBV7-6
CASSLAGVFNTEAFF
TGTGCCAGCAGCTTAGCCGGGGTCTTCAACACTGAAGCTTTCTTC
>TRBD1|.|TRBJ2-7|TRBV7-3
CASSLRQGGSYEQYF
TGTGCCAGCAGCCTCCGACAGGGGGGCTCCTACGAGCAGTACTTC
>.|.|TRBJ2-7|TRBV7-9
CASTGGDSYEQYF
TGTGCCAGCACGGGCGGAGACTCCTACGAGCAGTACTTC
>.|.|TRBJ2-1|TRBV7-6
CASSLGVGREQFF
TGTGCCAGCAGCTTAGGGGTAGGACGGGAGCAGTTCTTC
>.|.|TRBJ2-7|TRBV7-6
CASSSGRNEQYF
TGTGCCAGCAGCTCGGGTCGGAACGAGCAGTACTTC
>.|few|TRBJ2-6|TRBV7-4
CAGPNSGGFKRAVLRF
.
>TRBD1|.|TRBJ2-5|TRBV18
CASSPEGQGSPLHF
TGTGCCAGCTCTCCAGAGGGACAGGGGTCACCCCTCCACTTC
>TRBD2|.|TRBJ2-3|TRBV28
CASNTAGTSQTDTQYF
TGTGCCAGCAATACAGCCGGGACTAGTCAAACAGATACGCAGTATTTT
>.|.|TRBJ2-7|TRBV11-3
CASSSPRTDTYEQYF
TGTGCCAGCAGCTCTCCCAGGACAGATACCTACGAGCAGTACTTC
>.|.|TRBJ2-7|TRBV7-2
CASRVRERGEQYF
TGTGCCAGCCGTGTGCGGGAGAGGGGGGAGCAGTACTTC
>.|.|TRBJ2-7|TRBV7-6
CASSLQAGTYYEQYF
TGTGCCAGCAGCTTACAAGCCGGGACCTATTACGAGCAGTACTTC
>.|medium-sized|TRBJ1-1|TRBV12-3/TRBV12-4
CASSLAMSNTEAFF
TGTGCCAGCAGTTTAGCGATGAGCAACACTGAAGCTTTCTTT
>.|few|TRBJ2-5|TRBV24-1
CATSDLGQETQYF
TGTGCCACCAGTGATTTGGGCCAAGAGACCCAGTACTTC
>TRBD2|medium-sized|TRBJ2-3|TRBV7-9
CASSFPSGGGPLQFTQYF
TGTGCCAGCAGCTTTCCGAGCGGGGGGGGCCCCTTACAATTTACGCAGTATTTT
>TRBD2|many|TRBJ2-5|TRBV14
CASSQDLGAGGKTQYF
TGTGCCAGCAGCCAAGATCTCGGGGCGGGGGGAAAGACCCAGTACTTC
>TRBD1|many|TRBJ1-5|TRBV5-6
CASSLGQGQPQHF
TGTGCCAGCAGCCTGGGACAGGGCCAGCCCCAGCATTTT
>.|.|TRBJ2-3|TRBV24-1
CATSDRGWADTQYF
TGTGCCACCAGTGACCGGGGCTGGGCAGATACGCAGTATTTT
>.|.|TRBJ2-1|TRBV6-6
CASSYVDEQFF
TGTGCCAGCAGTTACGTCGATGAGCAGTTCTTC
>TRBD1|once|TRBJ2-4|TRBV6-4
CASSGSRGRIQNIQYF
TGTGCCAGCAGTGGGTCCAGGGGGCGCATCCAAAACATTCAGTACTTC
>TRBD1|many|TRBJ2-4|TRBV5-4
CASSGFGDSHGIQYF
TGTGCCAGCAGCGGCTTTGGGGACAGCCACGGCATTCAGTACTTC
>.|few|TRBJ2-3|TRBV7-9
CASSPRGVSTDTQYF
TGTGCCAGCAGCCCAAGAGGGGTTAGCACAGATACGCAGTATTTT
>.|.|TRBJ2-4|TRBV12-3/TRBV12-4
CASSPPHGKDSPLHF
TGTGCCAGCAGTCCCCCACACGGGAAGGATTCACCCCTCCACTTC
>.|.|TRBJ2-1|TRBV7-6
CASSSLGGGPSHEQFF
TGTGCCAGCAGCTCGCTAGGGGGGGGGCCGAGTCATGAGCAGTTCTTC
>TRBD1|.|TRBJ2-5|TRBV7-2
CASSLCAGGQETQYF
TGTGCCAGCAGCTTATGTGCAGGGGGACAAGAGACCCAGTACTTC
>TRBD1|medium-sized|TRBJ2-1|TRBV27
CASSFSQGHEQFF
TGTGCCAGCAGTTTCTCACAGGGGCATGAGCAGTTCTTC
>TRBD1|many|TRBJ1-6|TRBV6-1
CASSVEKGQGYSPLHF
TGTGCCAGCAGTGTAGAGAAGGGACAGGGATATTCACCCCTCCACTTT
>.|.|TRBJ2-6|TRBV7-2
CASSLAPHNQPQHF
TGTGCCAGCAGCTTAGCGCCACATAACCAGCCCCAGCATTTC
>.|.|TRBJ2-5|TRBV7-2
CASSLGAGNKETQYF
TGTGCCAGCAGTCTCGGGGCAGGCAATAAAGAGACCCAGTACTTC
>.|few|TRBJ1-4|TRBV5-1
CASTRWTGGEKLFF
TGCGCCAGCACCCGATGGACGGGTGGTGAAAAACTGTTTTTT
>.|few|TRBJ2-1|TRBV7-2
CASSLEAETYNEQFF
TGTGCCAGCAGCTTAGAAGCAGAAACCTACAATGAGCAGTTCTTC
>TRBD1|.|TRBJ1-3|TRBV7-2
CASSFRRQGARNTIYF
TGTGCCAGCAGCTTCCGTCGACAGGGGGCAAGAAACACCATATATTTT
>.|.|TRBJ2-7|TRBV27
CASSFTGLSSYEQYF
TGTGCCAGCAGTTTTACAGGGCTTAGCTCCTACGAGCAGTACTTC
>TRBD2|.|TRBJ2-5|TRBV2
CASSARGGETQYF
TGTGCCAGCAGTGCTCGGGGAGGGGAGACCCAGTACTTC
>.|.|TRBJ2-1|TRBV19
CASSTGRNEQFF
TGTGCCAGTAGTACAGGGAGGAATGAGCAGTTCTTC
>TRBD1|few|TRBJ2-7|TRBV18
CASSRQGYEQYF
TGTGCCAGCTCACGACAGGGCTACGAGCAGTACTTC
>TRBD2|.|TRBJ2-5|TRBV12-3/TRBV12-4
CASSRLAGRETQYF
TGTGCCAGCAGCAGACTAGCGGGGAGAGAGACCCAGTACTTC
>TRBD1|.|TRBJ1-6|TRBV14
CASSLDRPWNSPLHF
TGTGCCAGCAGCCTGGACAGGCCATGGAATTCACCCCTCCACTTT
>.|.|TRBJ1-1|TRBV28
CASNPYAGGNTEAFF
TGTGCCAGCAACCCTTATGCGGGGGGGAACACTGAAGCTTTCTTT